This is a list of T cell receptor beta chains from one sample in a study of CD8 T cells in ankylosing spondylitis. Each CDR3 protein gets one entry after TCRdb re-called the 5' RACE reads with MiXCR. The data hold 30,000 to 45,000 distinct CDR3 sequences, with 4.5% to 6% observed a single time. Sequencing input: blood, either unsorted or a sorted T cell fraction (not recorded which). Every receptor here comes from a male donor with ankylosing spondylitis or in good health (not recorded which). The CDR3 runs from the conserved cysteine through the conserved F or W. The D gene is left open where the match is weak. The size entry is marked missing in some rows and otherwise reads once, few, many or a size class.

clone size	D gene	V gene	J gene	CDR3 DNA	CDR3 protein
many	.	TRBV18	TRBJ1-1	TGTGCCAGCTCATCAGGGAGGAACACTGAAGCTTTCTTT	CASSSGRNTEAFF
medium-sized	.	TRBV7-2	TRBJ2-3	TGTGCCAGCAGAGGGACTAGCACAGATACGCAGTATTTT	CASRGTSTDTQYF
many	TRBD2	TRBV20-1	TRBJ2-5	TGCAGTGCCGGCGGGGGATCCCAAGAGACCCAGTACTTC	CSAGGGSQETQYF
many	TRBD1	TRBV27	TRBJ2-1	TGTGCCAGCAGTGGAGGGACAGGGGCTCCCTACAATGAGCAGTTCTTC	CASSGGTGAPYNEQFF
many	.	TRBV5-1	TRBJ2-7	TGCGCCAGCAGCGGAGGACGGCTGAGCTCCTACGAGCAGTACTTC	CASSGGRLSSYEQYF
many	TRBD2	TRBV15	TRBJ2-5	TGTGCCACCAGCAGAGATCCCGCGGGAGTTGGAGAGACCCAGTACTTC	CATSRDPAGVGETQYF
.	.	TRBV2	TRBJ2-4	TGTGCCAGCAGTAGGGATTTAGCCAAAAACATTCAGTACTTC	CASSRDLAKNIQYF
many	.	TRBV7-2	TRBJ2-4	TGTGCCAGCAGCTTAGTGTGGGGAAACGAGAACATTCAGTACTTC	CASSLVWGNENIQYF
many	.	TRBV5-1	TRBJ2-2	TGCGCCAGCAGCTCAGCCGGGTCCTCCAACACCGGGGAGCTGTTTTTT	CASSSAGSSNTGELFF
many	TRBD1	TRBV20-1	TRBJ2-7	TGCAGTGCTAGATCCGGGACAGGATACTACGAGCAGTACTTC	CSARSGTGYYEQYF
many	TRBD1	TRBV5-1	TRBJ1-1	TGCGCCAGCAGCTTTCGGACAGGGGGTGGAAGTACTGAAGCTTTCTTT	CASSFRTGGGSTEAFF
many	.	TRBV29-1	TRBJ2-1	TGCAGCGTTGAAGGGTCGACCGGATATACCTACAATGAGCAGTTCTTC	CSVEGSTGYTYNEQFF
.	TRBD2	TRBV11-3	TRBJ2-1	TGTGCCAGCAGGATAAGGGGACTAGCGGGACGAGGGGGTTTGAATGAGCAGTTCTTC	CASRIRGLAGRGGLNEQFF
many	TRBD1	TRBV29-1	TRBJ2-1	TGCAGCGCCTGGGACAGCTCCTACAATGAGCAGTTCTTC	CSAWDSSYNEQFF
many	.	TRBV9	TRBJ2-5	TGTGCCAGCAGCGTAACCCTTCAAGGGACCCAGTACTTC	CASSVTLQGTQYF
many	.	TRBV24-1	TRBJ2-3	TGTGCCACCAGTGATTCTAGCTTCTCCGGGGTCACAGATACGCAGTATTTT	CATSDSSFSGVTDTQYF
few	.	TRBV30	TRBJ2-7	TGTGCCTGGAGTGCTGAGACAGGAGCCTACGAGCAGTACTTC	CAWSAETGAYEQYF
many	TRBD1	TRBV20-1	TRBJ1-2	TGCAGTGCTAGGCTGACAGGGACGATCTCCGCGGGCTACACCTTC	CSARLTGTISAGYTF
many	.	TRBV27	TRBJ1-1	TGTGCCAGCAGGTTTCAGGGGTCATCCGAAGCTTTCTTT	CASRFQGSSEAFF
many	.	TRBV7-2	TRBJ2-3	TGTGCCAGCAGCTTGGCAGGGCAGGGTGTGTGGACGCAGTATTTT	CASSLAGQGVWTQYF
many	TRBD2	TRBV5-1	TRBJ2-1	TGCGCCAGCAGCTTAGGGCTAGCGGGAGGTACGAATGAGCAGTTCTTC	CASSLGLAGGTNEQFF
many	.	TRBV3-1	TRBJ2-7	TGTGCCAGCAGCCCGGGACTCGTTATTTACGAGCAGTACTTC	CASSPGLVIYEQYF
many	TRBD1	TRBV5-1	TRBJ2-1	TGCGCCAGCAGCCTACAGGGGAATGAGCAGTTCTTC	CASSLQGNEQFF
many	TRBD1	TRBV29-1	TRBJ1-1	TGCAGCGTTGAGGCCGGGACAGTGAACACTGAAGCTTTCTTT	CSVEAGTVNTEAFF
many	.	TRBV29-1	TRBJ2-2	TGCAGCGTCGATTTGAATCTAGGGACCGGGGAGCTGTTTTTT	CSVDLNLGTGELFF
many	.	TRBV27	TRBJ2-7	TGTGCCAGCAGTCCCCTCGCGCCCTTGCATGTGCAGTACTTC	CASSPLAPLHVQYF
many	.	TRBV21-1	TRBJ2-2	TGTGCCAGCAGCAAACAGGGGGCGGCCCCTGAGCTGTTTTTT	CASSKQGAAPELFF
many	.	TRBV7-3	TRBJ1-4	TGTGCCAGCAGCTTAACGGACTCGGGGAATGAAAAACTGTTTTTT	CASSLTDSGNEKLFF
many	TRBD2	TRBV4-2	TRBJ2-3	TGTGCCAGCAGCCAAGTCGGGGGGACAGATACGCAGTATTTT	CASSQVGGTDTQYF
many	TRBD2	TRBV20-1	TRBJ2-5	TGCAGTGCTAGAGTCCGACTAGCGGGAGTCCCCCAGTACTTC	CSARVRLAGVPQYF
many	.	TRBV7-2	TRBJ2-3	TGTGCCAGCAGCTGGGGGAGCTGGGAAGGGGAAGATACGCAGTATTTT	CASSWGSWEGEDTQYF
many	TRBD1	TRBV20-1	TRBJ2-1	TGCAGTGCTACGACAGGGGAAACCTACAATGAGCAGTTCTTC	CSATTGETYNEQFF
many	.	TRBV29-1	TRBJ2-1	TGCAGCGTTCCTCGGGGACTCTCCTACAATGAGCAGTTCTTC	CSVPRGLSYNEQFF
.	.	TRBV29-1	TRBJ2-3	TGCAGCGTTCTGAGGAGAGTTACAGATACGCAGTATTTT	CSVLRRVTDTQYF
many	TRBD1	TRBV12-3/TRBV12-4	TRBJ1-1	TGTGCCAGCATTCCACAGGGGGGGAGCACTGAAGCTTTCTTT	CASIPQGGSTEAFF
many	.	TRBV7-2	TRBJ2-2	TGTGCCAGCAGCTTGCGTTCTAACACCGGGGAGCTGTTTTTT	CASSLRSNTGELFF
many	TRBD2	TRBV6-7	TRBJ2-3	TGTGCCAGCAGTTCCCCACGACAGGGGGGAACCGGGACTAGCGGGACTCCTAGTCCAGATACGCAGTATTTT	CASSSPRQGGTGTSGTPSPDTQYF
many	.	TRBV20-1	TRBJ1-1	TGCAGTGCTTGCCTAGGGAGCAGACTCATGAACACTGAAGCTTTCTTT	CSACLGSRLMNTEAFF
many	.	TRBV12-3/TRBV12-4	TRBJ2-1	TGTGCCAGCAGTTTGATAAACAATGAGCAGTTCTTC	CASSLINNEQFF
many	TRBD1	TRBV28	TRBJ1-3	TGTGCCAGCAGTTCGCCGGGACAGCGATCGGGAAACACCATATATTTT	CASSSPGQRSGNTIYF
many	.	TRBV5-1	TRBJ2-3	TGCGCCAGCAGCTCTTCCAGGAGGGGCACAGATACGCAGTATTTT	CASSSSRRGTDTQYF
many	.	TRBV10-1	TRBJ2-2	TGCCCCAGCAGAGCTGGGGGTGCCGGGGAGCTGTTTTTT	CPSRAGGAGELFF
many	TRBD2	TRBV7-2	TRBJ2-3	TGTGCCAGCAGCTTGGCGGGGGGGCTATATACGCAGTATTTT	CASSLAGGLYTQYF
many	.	TRBV5-5	TRBJ2-3	TGTGCCAGCAGCTTTCGGCCCGCGCCTACAGATACGCAGTATTTT	CASSFRPAPTDTQYF
many	.	TRBV29-1	TRBJ2-1	TGCAGCGTTGGAGACATGCAGTTCTTC	CSVGDMQFF
many	.	TRBV5-1	TRBJ2-2	TGCGCCAGCAGTCCCTCACGGGAGCACACCGGGGAGCTGTTTTTT	CASSPSREHTGELFF
many	.	TRBV27	TRBJ2-7	TGTGCCAGCAGTACCGGGACTCCTTACGAGCAGTACTTC	CASSTGTPYEQYF
many	TRBD1	TRBV5-1	TRBJ2-5	TGCGCCAGCAGCGGGGACAGCCAAGAGACCCAGTACTTC	CASSGDSQETQYF
many	.	TRBV18	TRBJ2-3	TGTGCCAGCTCACCTCCTAGCACAGATACGCAGTATTTT	CASSPPSTDTQYF
many	.	TRBV10-2	TRBJ2-1	TGCGCCAGCAAACACGGGCATGAGCAGTTCTTC	CASKHGHEQFF
many	TRBD1	TRBV18	TRBJ2-7	TGTGCCAGCTCGACCGGACAGGGTGGGTACGAGCAGTACTTC	CASSTGQGGYEQYF
many	.	TRBV5-1	TRBJ2-1	TGCGCCACCAGGGGCGTGGGCGCCAGCAATGAGCAGTTCTTC	CATRGVGASNEQFF
many	TRBD2	TRBV5-1	TRBJ2-2	TGCGCCAGCAGCGTGACTAGCGGGAGAGGAACCGGGGAGCTGTTTTTT	CASSVTSGRGTGELFF
many	.	TRBV6-1	TRBJ2-3	TGTGCCAGCAGTGACGTTGGGGCCCGAGTGACAGATACGCAGTATTTT	CASSDVGARVTDTQYF
many	TRBD1	TRBV6-5	TRBJ1-1	TGTGCCAGCAGTTTAAGACAGGGGAAGGAGGCTTTCTTT	CASSLRQGKEAFF
many	TRBD1	TRBV9	TRBJ2-7	TGTGCCAGCAGCGCCCTCCCATCACAGGGGGCGTCCTCCTACGAGCAGTACTTC	CASSALPSQGASSYEQYF
many	.	TRBV2	TRBJ2-4	TGTGCCAGCAGTGGACAGGGAGGGAACATTCAGTACTTC	CASSGQGGNIQYF
many	.	TRBV7-3	TRBJ2-1	TGTGCCAGCAGCTTAATCGGGGCAGGCAATGAGCAGTTCTTC	CASSLIGAGNEQFF
many	.	TRBV25-1	TRBJ1-5	TGTGCCAGCAGTGAAGGGTCGGGTATGAGGGCCCAGCATTTT	CASSEGSGMRAQHF